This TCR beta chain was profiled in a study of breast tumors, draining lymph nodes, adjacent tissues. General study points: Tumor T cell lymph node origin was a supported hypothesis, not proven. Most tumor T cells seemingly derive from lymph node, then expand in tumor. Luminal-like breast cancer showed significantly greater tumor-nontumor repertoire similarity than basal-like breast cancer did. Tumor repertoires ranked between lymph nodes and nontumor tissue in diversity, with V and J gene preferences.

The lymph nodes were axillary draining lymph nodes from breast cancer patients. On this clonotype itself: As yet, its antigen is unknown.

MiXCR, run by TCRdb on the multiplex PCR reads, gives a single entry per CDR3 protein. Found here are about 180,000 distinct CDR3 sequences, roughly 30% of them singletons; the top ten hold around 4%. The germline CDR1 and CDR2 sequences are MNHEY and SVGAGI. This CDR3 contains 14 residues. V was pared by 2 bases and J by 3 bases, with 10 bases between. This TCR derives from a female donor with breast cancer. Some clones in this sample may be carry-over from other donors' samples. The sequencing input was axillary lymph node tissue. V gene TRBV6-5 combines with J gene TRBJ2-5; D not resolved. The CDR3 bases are TGTGCCAGCAGTTACGGTGGACGGAAAGAGACCCAGTACTTC. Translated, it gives CASSYGGRKETQYF.